This TCR beta chain was recovered during a study of shared clonotypes between healthy human individuals. Whole-study results and caveats: Several donors shared 4.5% to 6.5% of their naive CD4 clonotypes. Sequencing of the sorted subsets was shown by rarefaction to be incomplete despite large depth.

As for this clone: The antigen remains undetermined.

The data were produced by immunoSEQ multiplex PCR, yet TCRdb's version contains in-frame clones alone and is incomplete. The sample contains about 1.1 million clones, around 77% of which appear only once. V lost 4 bases and J 1 base, leaving 14 bases between the germline ends. This CDR3 comprises 16 residues. From germline, CDR1 is SGHDN and CDR2 FVKESK. CD45RA-negative memory and CD45RA+ naive subsets were split from the CD4+ cells. The chain has TRBV14 and TRBJ2-1; possibly TRBD2 for D (5 bases). The specimen was memory CD4+ T cells from PBMCs. Subset noted: CD45RA-negative fraction. This TCR was sampled from a man aged 18-30 years in good health. Some clones in this sample may be carry-over from other donors' samples. CDR3 residues: CASSPPRRVSYNEQFF. As DNA, the CDR3 is TGTGCCAGCAGCCCCCCCAGGCGGGTATCCTACAATGAGCAGTTCTTC.